This T cell receptor (beta chain) comes out of a study of Graves' ophthalmopathy and Graves' hyperthyroidism. Study-wide findings and caveats: The 13-signature model separated ophthalmopathy from stable hyperthyroidism at around 86% sensitivity and about 81% specificity. Most expanded clonotypes in thyroid above 0.001 frequency also showed up in blood.

Remarks on this clonotype: Its antigen is unidentified.

Amplifying from RNA transcripts, the study obtained TCR beta CDR3 regions. An initial RT-PCR round employing HTBI primers preceded a second-round multiplex PCR. TCRdb redid the calling of the multiplex PCR reads with MiXCR, one entry per CDR3 protein. The data show 660,000 or so distinct CDR3 sequences, over 40% seen once. V dropped 5 bases and J dropped 2 bases, with 9 bases sitting between them. This CDR3 is built from 13 residues. Looked up from germline, CDR1 is LNHNV and CDR2 is YYDKDF (reference sequence). The rearrangement uses TRBV15 and TRBJ2-5; a weak D match, TRBD2 (6 bases). This clonotype originated in an adult man with Graves' ophthalmopathy. The specimen sequenced was peripheral blood. In DNA form, the CDR3 reads TGTGCCACCAGCTATGGGGGGCAAGAGACCCAGTACTTC. Translation: CATSYGGQETQYF.